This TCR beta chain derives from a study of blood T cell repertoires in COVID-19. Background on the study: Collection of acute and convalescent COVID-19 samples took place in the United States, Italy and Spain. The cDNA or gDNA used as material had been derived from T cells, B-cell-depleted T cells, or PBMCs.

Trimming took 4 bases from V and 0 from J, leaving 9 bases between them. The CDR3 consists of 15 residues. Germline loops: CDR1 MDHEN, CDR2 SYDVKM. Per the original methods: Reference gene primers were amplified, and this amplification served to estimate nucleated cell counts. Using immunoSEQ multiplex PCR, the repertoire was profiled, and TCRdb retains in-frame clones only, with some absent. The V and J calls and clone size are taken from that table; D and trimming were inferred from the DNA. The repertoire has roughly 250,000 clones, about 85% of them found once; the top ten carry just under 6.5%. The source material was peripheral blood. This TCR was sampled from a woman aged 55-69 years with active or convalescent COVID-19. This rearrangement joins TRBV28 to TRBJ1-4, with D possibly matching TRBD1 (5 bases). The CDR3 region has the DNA TGTGCCAGCAGTTCGACAGATGCAACTAATGAAAAACTGTTTTTT. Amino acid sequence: CASSSTDATNEKLFF.